This T cell receptor (beta chain) was captured in a study of blood T cell repertoires in COVID-19 (dated by TCRdb to 2019 to 2021). With regard to the full study: The collaborator samples originated in the United States, Italy and Spain and spanned the acute and convalescent phases of COVID-19. The material from the prospective study consisted of cDNA or gDNA derived from T cells, B-cell-depleted T cells, or PBMCs. Deeply sampled blood TCRbeta repertoires from subjects exposed to, actively infected with, or recovered from COVID-19 were included in the dataset. The repertoires were made available in a free public database intended to serve as a resource for research on the immune response to SARS-CoV-2. Samples were obtained from the ongoing ImmuneRACE study (first 160 participants) and from about 1,300 subjects provided by 6 global collaborators. Nearly every sample came with metadata listing a de-identified subject ID, COVID-19 status, age in years and sex. HLA class I and class II types, where available, came from metadata supplied by the sample provider rather than from assay-based typing.

Overall study outcomes, separate from this receptor: Clinical and demographic metadata were provided uncurated, with the amount varying by source and participant.

Whole blood was collected in K2EDTA tubes by collaborating institutions according to the institutions' own protocols. Collaborator samples were shipped for TCRbeta analysis as frozen whole blood, isolated PBMCs, or DNA extracted from either sample type. TCRbeta CDR3 regions were amplified from genomic DNA by means of the immunoSEQ Assay, a bias-controlled multiplex PCR. Per the original workflow: Within the assay, amplification of reference gene primers was used to estimate how many nucleated cells each sample contained. To quantify the absolute abundance of each unique TCRbeta CDR3 rearrangement, sequence reads were collapsed and filtered. For each sample, productive Simpson clonality was calculated as the square root of Simpson's diversity index over productive rearrangements. TCRdb re-hosts the immuneACCESS table, in-frame sequences only. Its copies lack some clones; in the studies checked, an unresolved V gene accounts for under half of them, and the cause for the rest is not known. That table supplies the V and J calls and clone size; D and trimming were determined from the DNA. For this sample there are more than 85,000 clones; roughly 92% appear just once. The ten biggest clones cover more than 5.5% of the sample.

About this clone itself: Its antigen is unknown. No quality values exist for individual bases; no much larger clone is one base distant.

According to the germline V gene, CDR1 reads SGHAT and CDR2 reads FQNNGV. Trimming at the junction amounts to 5 bases on V and 2 bases on J, and the germline ends lie 16 bases apart. The CDR3 starts with the cysteine, ends with the phenylalanine, and has 15 residues. The kept DNA is CDR3 alone, 45 bases in frame from the first base. This TCR was recovered from a man aged 65 to 85 with acute or convalescent COVID-19. Sequencing input: peripheral blood. This chain is built from TRBV11-2 and TRBJ2-7, with TRBD2 as a weak D call on 6 bases. The bases are TGTGCCAGCAGCCCAGCCCCTAGCGCCACCTACGAGCAGTACTTC. It translates as CASSPAPSATYEQYF.